A single count supports the clone carrying this T cell receptor beta chain. No antigen is known for it. This record belongs to a study of shared clonotypes between healthy human individuals. CD45RO-negative, CCR7-positively selected cells formed the naive CD8 fraction, excluding terminally differentiated effector memory CD45RA+ cells. The donor cohort consisted entirely of Caucasian adults residing in Nashville, Tennessee. V lost 1 base to trimming and J lost 3 bases, with 12 bases between them. In germline, CDR1 is MGHRA, CDR2 YSYEKL. CDR3 length: 15 residues. Findings of the study overall: A reduction in generation probabilities was seen for non-shared clonotypes relative to those shared by all four donors. Clonotypes that were shared across a few donors made up approximately 5% of naive CD4 clonotypes.

An even split of each subset's genomic DNA across several immunoSEQ plates was performed. Here immunoSEQ multiplex PCR was the method, and the copy in TCRdb shows in-frame clones only, minus some. The sample carries millions of clones, approximately 94% recorded once. The material sequenced was naive CD8+ T cells sorted from blood. This TCR came from a man aged 18-30 years in good health. This rearrangement joins TRBV4-1 to TRBJ1-1; D not resolved. The CDR3: CASSQATGFDTEAFF. CDR3 DNA sequence: TGCGCCAGCAGCCAAGCTACGGGGTTTGACACTGAAGCTTTCTTT.